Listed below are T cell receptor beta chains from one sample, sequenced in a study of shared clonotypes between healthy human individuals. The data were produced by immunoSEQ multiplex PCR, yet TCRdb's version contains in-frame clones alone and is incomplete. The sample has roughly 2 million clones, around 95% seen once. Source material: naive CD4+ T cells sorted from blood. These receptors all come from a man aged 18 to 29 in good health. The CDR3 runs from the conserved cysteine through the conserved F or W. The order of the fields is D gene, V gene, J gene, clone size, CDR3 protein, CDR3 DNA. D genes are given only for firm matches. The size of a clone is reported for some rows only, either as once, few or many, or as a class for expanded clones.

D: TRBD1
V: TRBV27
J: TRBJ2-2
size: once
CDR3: CASSFHEEGQGGPGELFF
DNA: TGTGCCAGCAGTTTCCACGAGGAGGGACAGGGGGGTCCCGGGGAGCTGTTTTTT

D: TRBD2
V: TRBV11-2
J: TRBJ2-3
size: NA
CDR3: CASRGTSGRTDTQYF
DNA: TGTGCCAGCAGAGGGACTAGCGGGAGGACAGATACGCAGTATTTT

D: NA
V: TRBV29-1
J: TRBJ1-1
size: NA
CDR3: CSVWEDRGLEAFF
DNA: TGCAGCGTTTGGGAGGATAGGGGCCTGGAAGCTTTCTTT

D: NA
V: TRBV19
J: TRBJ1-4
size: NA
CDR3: CASSSVATNEKLFF
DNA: TGTGCCAGTAGTTCAGTTGCAACTAATGAAAAACTGTTTTTT

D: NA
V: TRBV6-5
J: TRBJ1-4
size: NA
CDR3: CASSSPTGGKLFF
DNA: TGTGCCAGCAGTTCCCCGACCGGCGGTAAACTGTTTTTT

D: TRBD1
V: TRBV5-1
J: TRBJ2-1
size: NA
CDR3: CASSWDRKGANEQFF
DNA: TGCGCCAGCAGCTGGGACAGGAAAGGGGCCAATGAGCAGTTCTTC

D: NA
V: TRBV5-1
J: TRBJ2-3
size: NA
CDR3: CASRGETDTQYF
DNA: TGCGCCAGCAGGGGGGAGACAGATACGCAGTATTTT

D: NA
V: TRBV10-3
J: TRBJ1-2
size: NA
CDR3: CAISSQGGANYGYTF
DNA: TGTGCCATCAGTTCCCAGGGAGGGGCTAACTATGGCTACACCTTC

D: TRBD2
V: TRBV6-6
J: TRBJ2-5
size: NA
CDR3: CASSYTGTSIRETQYF
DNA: TGTGCCAGCAGTTATACCGGGACTAGCATCCGAGAGACCCAGTACTTC

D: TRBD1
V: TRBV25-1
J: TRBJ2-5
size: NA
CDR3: CASSGRTGEETQYF
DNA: TGTGCCAGCAGTGGGAGGACAGGGGAGGAGACCCAGTACTTC

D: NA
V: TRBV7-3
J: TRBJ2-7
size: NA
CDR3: CASSPQSPYEQYF
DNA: TGTGCCAGCAGCCCTCAATCCCCTTACGAGCAGTACTTC

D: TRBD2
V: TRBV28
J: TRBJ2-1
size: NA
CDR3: CASRGAGGSYNEQFF
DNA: TGTGCCAGCAGAGGGGCGGGGGGCTCCTACAATGAGCAGTTCTTC

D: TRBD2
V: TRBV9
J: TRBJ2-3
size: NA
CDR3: CASSPGALAVTDTQYF
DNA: TGTGCCAGCAGCCCCGGGGCGCTAGCGGTCACAGATACGCAGTATTTT

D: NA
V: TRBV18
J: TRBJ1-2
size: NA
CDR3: CASSPPMGCTF
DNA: TGTGCCAGCTCACCACCGATGGGTTGTACCTTC

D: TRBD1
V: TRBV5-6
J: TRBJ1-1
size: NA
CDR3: CASSNTGGQLNTEAFF
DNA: TGTGCCAGCAGCAATACCGGGGGACAGTTAAACACTGAAGCTTTCTTT

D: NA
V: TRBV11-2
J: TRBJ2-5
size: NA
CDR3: CASSPGIQETQYF
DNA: TGTGCCAGCAGCCCGGGGATACAAGAGACCCAGTACTTC

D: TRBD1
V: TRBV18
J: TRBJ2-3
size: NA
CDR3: CASSLTRTGFTDTQYF
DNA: TGTGCCAGCTCATTAACTCGGACAGGCTTCACAGATACGCAGTATTTT

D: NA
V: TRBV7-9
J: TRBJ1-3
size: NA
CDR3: CASNNRALAGNTIYF
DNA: TGTGCCAGCAACAACAGAGCCTTGGCTGGAAACACCATATATTTT

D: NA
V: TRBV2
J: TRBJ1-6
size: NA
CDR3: CASAVIYNSPLHF
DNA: TGTGCCAGCGCAGTCATCTATAATTCACCCCTCCACTTT

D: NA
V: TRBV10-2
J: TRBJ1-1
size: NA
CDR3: CASSLSRDTEAFF
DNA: TGCGCCAGCAGCTTGAGTAGGGACACTGAAGCTTTCTTT

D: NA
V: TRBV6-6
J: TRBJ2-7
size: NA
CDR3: CASSYSTSRGSYEQYF
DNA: TGTGCCAGCAGTTACTCGACATCCAGGGGCTCCTACGAGCAGTACTTC

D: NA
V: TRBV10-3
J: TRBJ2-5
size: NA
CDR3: CAIDSGPGETQYF
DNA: TGTGCCATCGATTCGGGTCCCGGTGAGACCCAGTACTTC

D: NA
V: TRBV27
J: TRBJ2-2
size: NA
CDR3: CASSLRQVIGTGELFF
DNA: TGTGCCAGCAGTCTACGACAGGTGATAGGAACCGGGGAGCTGTTTTTT

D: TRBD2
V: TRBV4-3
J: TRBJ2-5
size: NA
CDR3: CASSRKGLADQETQYF
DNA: TGCGCCAGCAGCCGCAAGGGACTAGCGGACCAAGAGACCCAGTACTTC

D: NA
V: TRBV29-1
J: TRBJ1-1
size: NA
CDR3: CSVESFNTEAFF
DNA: TGCAGCGTTGAAAGTTTTAACACTGAAGCTTTCTTT

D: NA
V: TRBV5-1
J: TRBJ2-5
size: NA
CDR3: CASSPREGETQYF
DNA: TGCGCCAGCAGCCCGCGAGAGGGAGAGACCCAGTACTTC

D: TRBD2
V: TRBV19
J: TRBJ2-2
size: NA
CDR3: CASSPQTSNAGELFF
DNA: TGTGCCAGTAGTCCCCAGACTAGCAATGCCGGGGAGCTGTTTTTT

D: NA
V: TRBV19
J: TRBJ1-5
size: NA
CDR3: CASSIGGQLNQPQHF
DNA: TGTGCCAGTAGTATAGGAGGACAGCTCAATCAGCCCCAGCATTTT

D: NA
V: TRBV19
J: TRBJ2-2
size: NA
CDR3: CASSIWGRARGTGELFF
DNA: TGTGCCAGTAGTATTTGGGGCAGGGCTCGAGGCACCGGGGAGCTGTTTTTT

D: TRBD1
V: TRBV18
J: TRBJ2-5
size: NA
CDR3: CASSPRGTGGKETQYF
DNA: TGTGCCAGCTCACCACGTGGGACAGGGGGAAAAGAGACCCAGTACTTC

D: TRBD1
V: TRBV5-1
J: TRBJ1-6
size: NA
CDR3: CASSWGTGGYSPLHF
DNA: TGCGCCAGCAGCTGGGGGACAGGAGGATACTCACCCCTCCACTTT

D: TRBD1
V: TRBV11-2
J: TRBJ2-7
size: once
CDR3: CASSRDRDPYEQYF
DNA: TGTGCCAGCAGCCGAGACAGGGACCCCTACGAGCAGTACTTC

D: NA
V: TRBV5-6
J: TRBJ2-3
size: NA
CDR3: CASSLGTGKPADTQYF
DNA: TGTGCCAGCAGCTTGGGGACCGGGAAACCGGCAGATACGCAGTATTTT

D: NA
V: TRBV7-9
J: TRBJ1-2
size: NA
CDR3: CASSLERGRSYGYTF
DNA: TGTGCCAGCAGCTTAGAAAGGGGCAGGAGCTATGGCTACACCTTC

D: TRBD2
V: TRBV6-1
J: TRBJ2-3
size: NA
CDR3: CASSVLAGGYNTDTQYF
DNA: TGTGCCAGCAGTGTACTAGCGGGAGGCTACAACACAGATACGCAGTATTTT

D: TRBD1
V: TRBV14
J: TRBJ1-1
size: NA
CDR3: CASSPGQRNTEAFF
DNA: TGTGCCAGCAGCCCGGGACAGCGGAACACTGAAGCTTTCTTT

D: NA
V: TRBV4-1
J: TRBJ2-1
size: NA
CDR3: CASSQRDEQFF
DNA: TGCGCCAGCAGCCAAAGGGATGAGCAGTTCTTC

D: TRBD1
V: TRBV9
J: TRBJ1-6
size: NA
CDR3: CASSETGRGSPLHF
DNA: TGTGCCAGCAGCGAGACAGGGCGAGGATCACCCCTCCACTTT

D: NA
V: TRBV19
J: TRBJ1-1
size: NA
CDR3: CASRTGAMNTEAFF
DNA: TGTGCCAGTAGGACCGGGGCCATGAACACTGAAGCTTTCTTT

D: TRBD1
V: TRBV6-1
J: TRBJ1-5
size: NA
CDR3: CASKGDRDRQPQHF
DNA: TGTGCCAGCAAGGGGGACAGGGATCGACAGCCCCAGCATTTT

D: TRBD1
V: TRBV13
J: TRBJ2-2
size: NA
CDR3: CASSSRDRATGELFF
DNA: TGTGCCAGCAGCTCGCGGGACAGGGCCACCGGGGAGCTGTTTTTT

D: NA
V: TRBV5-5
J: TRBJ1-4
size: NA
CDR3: CASSLEGINEKLFF
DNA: TGTGCCAGCAGCTTGGAGGGGATTAATGAAAAACTGTTTTTT

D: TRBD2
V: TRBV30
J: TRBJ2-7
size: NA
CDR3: CAWRRERGPSYEQYF
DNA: TGTGCCTGGAGGAGAGAGCGGGGGCCCTCCTACGAGCAGTACTTC

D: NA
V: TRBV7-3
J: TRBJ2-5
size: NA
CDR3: CASSTPRTGRWETQYF
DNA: TGTGCCAGCAGCACTCCGAGGACGGGGAGGTGGGAGACCCAGTACTTC

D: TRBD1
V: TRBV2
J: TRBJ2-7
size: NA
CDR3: CASRQGDSYEQYF
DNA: TGTGCCAGCCGACAGGGTGACTCCTACGAGCAGTACTTC

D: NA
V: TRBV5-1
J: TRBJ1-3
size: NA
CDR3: CASSITPGGGGNTIYF
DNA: TGCGCCAGCAGCATCACCCCTGGCGGGGGCGGAAACACCATATATTTT

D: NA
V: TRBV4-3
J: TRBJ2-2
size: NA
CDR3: CASSQDTLTTGELFF
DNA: TGCGCCAGCAGCCAAGATACACTGACCACCGGGGAGCTGTTTTTT

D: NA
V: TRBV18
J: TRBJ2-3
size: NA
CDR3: CASSPPGTSSTDTQYF
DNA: TGTGCCAGCTCACCACCAGGGACATCCAGCACAGATACGCAGTATTTT

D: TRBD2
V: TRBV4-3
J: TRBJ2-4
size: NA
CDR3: CASSYGTSGKNIQYF
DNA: TGCGCCAGCAGCTACGGGACTAGCGGAAAAAACATTCAGTACTTC

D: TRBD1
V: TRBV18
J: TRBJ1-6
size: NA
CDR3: CASSPPYPGQQRNSPLHF
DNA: TGTGCCAGCTCACCACCATATCCGGGACAGCAAAGGAATTCACCCCTCCACTTT

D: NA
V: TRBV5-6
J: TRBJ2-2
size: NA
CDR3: CASSSTPGLGGELFF
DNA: TGTGCCAGCAGCTCAACTCCGGGACTTGGAGGGGAGCTGTTTTTT

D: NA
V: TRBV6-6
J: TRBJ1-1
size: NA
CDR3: CASSYGGARTEAFF
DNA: TGTGCCAGCAGTTACGGGGGGGCGAGGACTGAAGCTTTCTTT

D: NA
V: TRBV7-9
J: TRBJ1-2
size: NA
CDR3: CASSLDWGTYGYTF
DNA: TGTGCCAGCAGCTTAGATTGGGGGACCTATGGCTACACCTTC

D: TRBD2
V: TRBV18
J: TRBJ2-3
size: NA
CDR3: CASSPVASGWDTQYF
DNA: TGTGCCAGCTCACCAGTGGCTAGCGGGTGGGATACGCAGTATTTT

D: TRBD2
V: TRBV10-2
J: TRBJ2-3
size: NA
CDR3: CASSSLAGGSDTQYF
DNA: TGCGCCAGCAGTTCACTAGCGGGGGGGTCCGATACGCAGTATTTT